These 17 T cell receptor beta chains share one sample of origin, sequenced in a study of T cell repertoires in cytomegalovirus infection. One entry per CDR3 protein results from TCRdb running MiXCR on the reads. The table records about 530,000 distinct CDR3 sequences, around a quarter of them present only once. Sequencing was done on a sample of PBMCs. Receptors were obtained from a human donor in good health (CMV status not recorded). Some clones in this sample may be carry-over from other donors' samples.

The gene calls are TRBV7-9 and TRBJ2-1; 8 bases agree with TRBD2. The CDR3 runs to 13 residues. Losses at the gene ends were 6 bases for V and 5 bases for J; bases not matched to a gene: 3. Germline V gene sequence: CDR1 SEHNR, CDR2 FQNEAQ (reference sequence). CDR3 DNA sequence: TGTGCCAGCAGGACTAGCGTTAACAATGAGCAGTTCTTC. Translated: CASRTSVNNEQFF.

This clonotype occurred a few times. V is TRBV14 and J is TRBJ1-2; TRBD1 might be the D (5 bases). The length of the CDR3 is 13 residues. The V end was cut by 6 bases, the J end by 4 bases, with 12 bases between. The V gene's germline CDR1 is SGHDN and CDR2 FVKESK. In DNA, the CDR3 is TGTGCCAGCAGTCTGGACATCTCCTATGGCTACACCTTC. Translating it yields CASSLDISYGYTF.

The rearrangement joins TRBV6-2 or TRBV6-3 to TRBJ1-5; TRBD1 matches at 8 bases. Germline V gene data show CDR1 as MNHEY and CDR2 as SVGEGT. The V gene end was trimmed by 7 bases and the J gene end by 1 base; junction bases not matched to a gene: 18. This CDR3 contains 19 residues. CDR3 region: CASTPARDRGRGSNQPQHF. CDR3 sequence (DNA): TGTGCCAGCACCCCCGCGAGAGACAGGGGACGAGGGAGCAATCAGCCCCAGCATTTT.

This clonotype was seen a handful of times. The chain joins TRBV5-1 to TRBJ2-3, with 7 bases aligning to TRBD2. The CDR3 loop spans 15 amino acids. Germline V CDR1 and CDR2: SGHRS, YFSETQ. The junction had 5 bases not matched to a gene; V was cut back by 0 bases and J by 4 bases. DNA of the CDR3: TGCGCCAGCAGCTTGGGGCTAGCGGTCGCAGATACGCAGTATTTT. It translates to CASSLGLAVADTQYF.

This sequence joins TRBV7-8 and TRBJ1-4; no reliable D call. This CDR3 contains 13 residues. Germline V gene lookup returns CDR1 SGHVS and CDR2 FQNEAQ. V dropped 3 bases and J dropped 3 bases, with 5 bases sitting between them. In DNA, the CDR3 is TGTGCCAGCAGCTTTCGGGCTAATGAAAAACTGTTTTTT. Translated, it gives CASSFRANEKLFF.

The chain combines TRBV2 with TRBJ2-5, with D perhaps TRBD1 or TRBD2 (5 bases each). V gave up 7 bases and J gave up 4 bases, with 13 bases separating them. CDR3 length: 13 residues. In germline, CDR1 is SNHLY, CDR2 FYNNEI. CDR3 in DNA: TGTGCCAGCAACCTGAGGGGCCGAGAGACCCAGTACTTC. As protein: CASNLRGRETQYF.

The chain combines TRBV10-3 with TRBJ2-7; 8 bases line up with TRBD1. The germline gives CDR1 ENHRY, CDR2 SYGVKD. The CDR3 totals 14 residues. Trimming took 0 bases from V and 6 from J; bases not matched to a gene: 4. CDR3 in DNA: TGTGCCATCAGTGAGTCGGGACAGGCCGGCGAGCAGTACTTC. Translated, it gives CAISESGQAGEQYF.

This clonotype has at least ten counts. The CDR3 sequence is CASSPTRGNTEAFF. CDR3 nucleotide sequence: TGTGCCAGCAGCCCAACCCGGGGGAACACTGAAGCTTTCTTT. V usage is TRBV7-2 and J usage is TRBJ1-1; D gene uncertain. CDR3 length: 14 amino acids. CDR1 and CDR2 from the germline V gene are SGHTA and FQGNSA. Trimming took 5 bases from V and 1 from J, leaving 11 bases between them. The full variable domain, with the rest looked up from reference TRBV7-2 and TRBJ1-1, is GAGVSQSPSNKVTEKGKDVELRCDPISGHTALYWYRQSLGQGLEFLIYFQGNSAPDKSGLPSDRFSAERTGGSVSTLTIQRTQQEDSAVYLCASSPTRGNTEAFFGQGTRLTVV.

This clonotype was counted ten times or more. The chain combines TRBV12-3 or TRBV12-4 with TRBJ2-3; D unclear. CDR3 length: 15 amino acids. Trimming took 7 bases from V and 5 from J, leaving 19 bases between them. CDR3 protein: CASTFGRPARDTQYF. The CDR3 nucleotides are TGTGCCAGCACCTTCGGGCGGCCGGCACGAGATACGCAGTATTTT.

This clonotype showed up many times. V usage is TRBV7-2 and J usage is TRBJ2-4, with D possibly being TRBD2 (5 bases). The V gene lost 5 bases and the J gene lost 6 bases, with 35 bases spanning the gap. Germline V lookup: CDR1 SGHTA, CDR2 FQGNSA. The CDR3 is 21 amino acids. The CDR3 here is CASSPTGVRVPGVPTRNIQYF. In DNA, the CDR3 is TGTGCCAGCAGCCCCACCGGGGTGAGGGTGCCTGGAGTCCCCACGAGAAACATTCAGTACTTC.

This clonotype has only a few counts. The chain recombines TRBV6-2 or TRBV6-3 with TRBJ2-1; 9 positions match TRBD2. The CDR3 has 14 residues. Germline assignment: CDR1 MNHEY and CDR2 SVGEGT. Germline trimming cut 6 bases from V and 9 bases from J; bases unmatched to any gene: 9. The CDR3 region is CASRLSGRLIEQFF. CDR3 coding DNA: TGTGCCAGCAGATTAAGCGGGAGGTTAATTGAGCAGTTCTTC.

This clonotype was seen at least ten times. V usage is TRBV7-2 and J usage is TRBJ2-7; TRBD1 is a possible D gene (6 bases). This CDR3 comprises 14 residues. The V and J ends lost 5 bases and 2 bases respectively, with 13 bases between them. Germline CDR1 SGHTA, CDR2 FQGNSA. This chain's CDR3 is CASSRLGQTYEQYF. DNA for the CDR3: TGTGCCAGCAGCAGGCTAGGACAGACCTACGAGCAGTACTTC.

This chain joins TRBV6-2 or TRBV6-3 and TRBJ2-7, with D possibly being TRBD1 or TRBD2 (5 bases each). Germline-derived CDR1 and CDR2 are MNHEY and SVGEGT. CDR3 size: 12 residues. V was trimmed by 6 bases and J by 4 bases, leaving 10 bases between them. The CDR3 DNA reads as TGTGCCAGCAGCAGGGACGCGTACGAGCAGTACGTC. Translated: CASSRDAYEQYV.

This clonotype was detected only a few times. CDR3 region: CASSEFDPYNEQFF. CDR3 nucleotide sequence: TGTGCCAGCAGTGAATTTGACCCATACAATGAGCAGTTCTTC. The chain has TRBV6-1 and TRBJ2-1; D is undetermined. CDR3 length: 14 residues. The germline V gene has CDR1 MNHNS and CDR2 SASEGT. V lost 2 bases to trimming and J lost 4 bases, with 9 bases between them.

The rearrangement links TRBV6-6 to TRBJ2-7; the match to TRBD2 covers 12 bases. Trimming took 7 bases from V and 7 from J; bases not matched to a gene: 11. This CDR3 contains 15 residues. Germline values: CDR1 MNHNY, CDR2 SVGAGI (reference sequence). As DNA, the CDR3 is TGTGCCAGCACTCTCCTAGCGGGAGGGATGTGGGAGCAGTACTTC. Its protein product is CASTLLAGGMWEQYF.

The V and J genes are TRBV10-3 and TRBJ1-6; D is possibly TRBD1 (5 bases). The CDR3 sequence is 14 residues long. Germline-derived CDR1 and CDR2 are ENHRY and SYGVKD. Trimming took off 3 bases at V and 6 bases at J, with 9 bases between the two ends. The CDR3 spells CAISDGAGNSPLHF. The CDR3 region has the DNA TGTGCCATCAGTGACGGGGCGGGTAATTCACCCCTCCACTTT.

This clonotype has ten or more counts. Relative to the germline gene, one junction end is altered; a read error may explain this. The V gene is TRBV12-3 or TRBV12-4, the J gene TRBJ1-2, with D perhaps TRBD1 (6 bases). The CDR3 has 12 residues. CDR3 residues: CAISSGAGGYTF. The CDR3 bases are TGTGCCATCAGTTCGGGGGCTGGTGGCTACACCTTC.